This TCR beta chain was identified in a study of blood T cells in healthy people across ages (dated by TCRdb to about 2015). Context from the whole study: In model experiments, roughly one uniquely barcoded TCR beta cDNA molecule per two T cells was captured by template switching. The study analyzed two additional independent replicas of 1 million unique cDNA reads from the same blood draw for two donors, one aged 18 to 29 and one aged 80 or older. Donors of different ages were randomly distributed across sequencing lanes to avoid experimental bias. The donors were divided into four age groups: young (average about 15 years), middle-aged (about 40), aged (about 60) and long-lived (more than 75). The study measured age-related changes in TCR beta repertoire diversity using deep sequencing normalized with unique cDNA molecular identifiers. Paper-wide results and their limitations: Estimates of total diversity from one million sequenced T cells were regarded as lower bounds and underestimates. Conclusive comparison of naive and antigen-experienced compartments was prevented by the profiling of bulk unsorted PBMCs. As age increased, observed TCR beta diversity per million T cells dropped in a roughly linear way, and a significant reduction was already evident by age approximately 40. A strong correlation was found between observed TCR beta diversity and the percentage of naive T cells measured by flow cytometry. Because the CMV infection status of the donors was unknown, age-related changes in expanded clonotypes may potentially have been confounded. The long-lived group showed more naive CD4+ T cells, fewer expanded clones and increased TCR diversity than the aged group, suggesting age selection.

Libraries were built with 5' RACE. Sequencing used an Illumina HiSeq 2500. A second PCR of about 7 to 12 cycles was performed with a sample-barcoded 5' primer and a J-beta primer mix. Each TCR beta cDNA molecule received a unique molecular identifier from a template-switch 5' adaptor carrying 12 random nucleotides. At least 3 million CDR3-containing paired-end reads were obtained from each sample. First-strand cDNA synthesis was performed from all RNA using the Mint cDNA synthesis kit, with priming by a TRBC-specific oligonucleotide. After uracil-DNA glycosylase treatment, a first 18-cycle PCR used universal primers M1SS and BC2_uni_R on all cDNA. The authors' analysis ran thus. For normalization, 1 million high-quality reads, each with a distinct molecular identifier, were randomly selected from each sample. Reads with shared molecular identifiers were discarded instead of being binned into consensus sequences. MiTCR, run with a Q25 quality threshold and the strictest error-elimination algorithm, handled CDR3 identification, clonotype clustering and error correction. Lower-bound total TCR beta diversity was estimated with a nonparametric unseen species model using Euler transformation. The public reads were quality trimmed at Q25 with fastp and then assembled into clones with MiXCR by TCRdb, keeping productive beta chains. Under each unique CDR3 protein, matching rows form one entry showing the most common genes and DNA. The V and J calls and clone size are TCRdb's, not the authors'. The sample profile shows about 2 million distinct CDR3 sequences; about 50% of them were found once. The ten largest clones add up to roughly 2.1% of the sample.

About this clonotype itself: Its binding antigen is unknown. No base qualities exist here, and no much larger clone lies one base off it.

The germline V and J ends show losses of 5 bases and 7 bases respectively, and no gene match explains 16 bases of the junction. CDR1 and CDR2 are read off the germline V gene (reference sequence) as DFQATT and SNEGSKA. The CDR3 measures 16 amino acids from cysteine to phenylalanine. This entry keeps only the CDR3 DNA: 48 bases, framed from base 1. Systemically healthy Caucasian individuals from Russia, around 38 in total and aged about 6 to 100 years, were included as donors. Approximately 9.3 milliliters of peripheral blood were collected from each donor into EDTA-treated Vacutainer tubes. Ficoll-Paque density-gradient centrifugation was used to isolate PBMCs, with at least 6 million obtained per sample. Total RNA, at least 5 micrograms per sample, was extracted from PBMCs with Trizol reagent. Naive CD45RAhigh/CD27high T cell percentages were measured by flow cytometry on a PBMC aliquot from every donor.

The rearranged chain carries TRBV20-1 and TRBJ2-1; the junction holds 8 bases that match TRBD2. This TCR came from a woman in her thirties or forties in good health. The sequenced material came from blood. The DNA is TGCAGTGCTCCCCCGGGGGGGGCAGGGTTTTTAAATGAGCAGTTCTTC. Translated, this gives CSAPPGGAGFLNEQFF.